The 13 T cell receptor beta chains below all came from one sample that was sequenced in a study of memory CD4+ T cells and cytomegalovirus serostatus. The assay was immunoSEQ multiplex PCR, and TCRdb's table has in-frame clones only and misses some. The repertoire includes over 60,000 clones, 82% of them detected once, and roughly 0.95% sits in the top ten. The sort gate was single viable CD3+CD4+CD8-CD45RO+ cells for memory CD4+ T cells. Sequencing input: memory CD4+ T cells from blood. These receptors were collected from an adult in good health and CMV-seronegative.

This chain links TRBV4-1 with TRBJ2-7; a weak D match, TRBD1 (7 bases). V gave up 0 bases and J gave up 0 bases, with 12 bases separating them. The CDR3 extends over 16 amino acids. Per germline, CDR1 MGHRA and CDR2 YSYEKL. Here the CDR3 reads CASSQEFRGASYEQYF. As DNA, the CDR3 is TGCGCCAGCAGCCAAGAGTTCAGGGGGGCCTCCTACGAGCAGTACTTC.

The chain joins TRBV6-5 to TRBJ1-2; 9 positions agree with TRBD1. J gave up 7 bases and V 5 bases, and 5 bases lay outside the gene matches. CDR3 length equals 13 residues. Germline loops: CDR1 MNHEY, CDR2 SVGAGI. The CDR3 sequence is CASSPNRGLGYTF. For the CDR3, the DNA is TGTGCCAGCAGTCCCAACAGGGGGCTTGGCTACACCTTC.

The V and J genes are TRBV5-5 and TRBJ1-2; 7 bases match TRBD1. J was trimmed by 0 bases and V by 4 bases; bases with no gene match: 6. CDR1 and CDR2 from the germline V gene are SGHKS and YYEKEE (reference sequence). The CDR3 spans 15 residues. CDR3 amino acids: CASSVSTGSNYGYTF. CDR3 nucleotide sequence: TGTGCCAGCAGCGTTTCGACAGGGTCTAACTATGGCTACACCTTC.

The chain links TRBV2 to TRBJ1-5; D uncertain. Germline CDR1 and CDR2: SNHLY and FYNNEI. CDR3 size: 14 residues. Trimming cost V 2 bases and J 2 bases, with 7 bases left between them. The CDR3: CASSERRGNQPQHF. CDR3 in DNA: TGTGCCAGCAGTGAACGGCGGGGCAATCAGCCCCAGCATTTT.

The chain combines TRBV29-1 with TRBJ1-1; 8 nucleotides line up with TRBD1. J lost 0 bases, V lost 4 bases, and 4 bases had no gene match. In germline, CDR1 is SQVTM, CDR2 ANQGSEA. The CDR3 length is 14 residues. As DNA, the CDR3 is TGCAGCGTTGCCCGACAGGGGATGAACACTGAAGCTTTCTTT. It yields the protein CSVARQGMNTEAFF. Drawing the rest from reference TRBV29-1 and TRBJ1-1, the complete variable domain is SAVISQKPSRDICQRGTSLTIQCQVDSQVTMMFWYRQQPGQSLTLIATANQGSEATYESGFVIDKFPISRPNLTFSTLTVSNMSPEDSSIYLCSVARQGMNTEAFFGQGTRLTVV.

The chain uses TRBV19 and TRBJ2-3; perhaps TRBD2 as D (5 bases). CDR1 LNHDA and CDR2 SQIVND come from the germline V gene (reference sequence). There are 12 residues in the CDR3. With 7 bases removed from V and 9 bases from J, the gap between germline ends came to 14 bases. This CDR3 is CASTNLGETQYF. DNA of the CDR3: TGTGCCAGTACCAACCTCGGGGAAACGCAGTATTTT.

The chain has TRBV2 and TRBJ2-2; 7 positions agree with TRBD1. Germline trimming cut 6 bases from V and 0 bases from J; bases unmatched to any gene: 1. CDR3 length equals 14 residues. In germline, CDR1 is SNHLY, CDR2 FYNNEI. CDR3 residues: CASRGTANTGELFF. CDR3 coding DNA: TGTGCCAGCAGAGGGACAGCGAACACCGGGGAGCTGTTTTTT. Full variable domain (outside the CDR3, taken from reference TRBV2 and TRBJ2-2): EPEVTQTPSHQVTQMGQEVILRCVPISNHLYFYWYRQILGQKVEFLVSFYNNEISEKSEIFDDQFSVERPDGSNFTLKIRSTKLEDSAMYFCASRGTANTGELFFGEGSRLTVL.

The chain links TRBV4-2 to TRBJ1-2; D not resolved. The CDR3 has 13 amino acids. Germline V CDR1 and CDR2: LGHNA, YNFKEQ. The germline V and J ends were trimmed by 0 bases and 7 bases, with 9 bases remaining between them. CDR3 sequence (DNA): TGTGCCAGCAGCCAAGATCGATCGGTTGGCTACACCTTC. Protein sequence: CASSQDRSVGYTF.

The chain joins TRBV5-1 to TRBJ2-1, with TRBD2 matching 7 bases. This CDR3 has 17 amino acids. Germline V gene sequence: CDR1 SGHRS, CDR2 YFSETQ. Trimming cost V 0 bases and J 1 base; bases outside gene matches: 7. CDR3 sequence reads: CASSLEGSGLSYNEQFF. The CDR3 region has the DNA TGCGCCAGCAGCTTGGAGGGTAGCGGGTTATCCTACAATGAGCAGTTCTTC.

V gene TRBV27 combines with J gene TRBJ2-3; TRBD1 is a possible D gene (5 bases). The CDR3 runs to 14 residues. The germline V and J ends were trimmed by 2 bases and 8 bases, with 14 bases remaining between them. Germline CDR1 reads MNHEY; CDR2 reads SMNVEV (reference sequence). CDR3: CASSLKQAAGTQYF. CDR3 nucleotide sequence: TGTGCCAGCAGTTTAAAACAGGCGGCCGGTACGCAGTATTTT.

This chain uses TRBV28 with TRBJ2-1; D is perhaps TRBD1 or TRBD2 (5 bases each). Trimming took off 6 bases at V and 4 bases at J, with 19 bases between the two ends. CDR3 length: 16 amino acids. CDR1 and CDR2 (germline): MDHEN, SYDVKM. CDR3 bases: TGTGCCAGCAGCTTCGAGGGGCAGGGCCTTTACAATGAGCAGTTCTTC. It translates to CASSFEGQGLYNEQFF. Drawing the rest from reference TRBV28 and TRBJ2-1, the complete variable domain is DVKVTQSSRYLVKRTGEKVFLECVQDMDHENMFWYRQDPGLGLRLIYFSYDVKMKEKGDIPEGYSVSREKKERFSLILESASTNQTSMYLCASSFEGQGLYNEQFFGPGTRLTVL.

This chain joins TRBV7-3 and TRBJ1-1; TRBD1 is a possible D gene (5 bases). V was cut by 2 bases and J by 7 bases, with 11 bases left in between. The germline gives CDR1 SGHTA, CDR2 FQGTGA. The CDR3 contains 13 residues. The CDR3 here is CASSLRQGGEAFF. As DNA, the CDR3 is TGTGCCAGCAGCTTACGGCAGGGTGGTGAAGCTTTCTTT.

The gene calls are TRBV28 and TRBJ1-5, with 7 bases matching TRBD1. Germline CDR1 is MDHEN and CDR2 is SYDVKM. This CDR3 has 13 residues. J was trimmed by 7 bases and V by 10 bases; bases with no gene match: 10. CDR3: CATLRQGLQPQHF. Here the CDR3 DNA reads TGTGCCACCCTAAGACAGGGCTTGCAGCCCCAGCATTTT.